This passage covers 2 T cell receptor beta chains from one sample sequenced in a study of blood T cell repertoires in COVID-19 (TCRdb year 2020). The receptor library was made with the immunoSEQ multiplex PCR assay. TCRdb holds this immuneACCESS table with in-frame rearrangements only. Some clones are missing; in checked studies, unresolved V genes explain under half, and the rest has no known cause. This sample is represented by approximately 160,000 clones; around 80% of them were singletons. Of the sample, approximately 2.9% is held by the ten largest clones. Sequenced: peripheral blood. Receptor source: a woman aged 55-70 years with acute or convalescent COVID-19.

The chain recombines TRBV14 with TRBJ2-7; 7 positions agree with TRBD1. Germline V gene data show CDR1 as SGHDN and CDR2 as FVKESK. The CDR3 has 16 amino acids. After removal of 3 bases from V and 6 bases from J, the junction contained 14 bases not matched to a gene. The CDR3 region has the DNA TGTGCCAGCAGCCATCCGAAGACAGGGAAACTCAGCGAGCAGTACTTC. Translation gives CASSHPKTGKLSEQYF.

The J gene is TRBJ2-5, the V gene TRBV24-1; TRBD1 aligns across 7 bases. After removal of 4 bases from V and 2 bases from J, the junction contained 6 bases not matched to a gene. CDR3 length: 15 residues. Looked up from germline, CDR1 is KGHDR and CDR2 is SFDVKD. In DNA form, the CDR3 reads TGTGCCACCAGTGAGTGGGACAGACAGCAAGAGACCCAGTACTTC. Translated: CATSEWDRQQETQYF.